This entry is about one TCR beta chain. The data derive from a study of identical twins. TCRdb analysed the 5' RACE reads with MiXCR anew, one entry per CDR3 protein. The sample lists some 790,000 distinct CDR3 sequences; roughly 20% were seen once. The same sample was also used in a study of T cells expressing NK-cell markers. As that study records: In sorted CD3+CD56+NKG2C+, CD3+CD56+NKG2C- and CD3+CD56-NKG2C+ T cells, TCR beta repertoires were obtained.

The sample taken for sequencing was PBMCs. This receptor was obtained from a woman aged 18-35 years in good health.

Here the CDR3 reads CASDFSPRRSEQFF. The CDR3 DNA follows: TGTGCCAGCGACTTTAGCCCCCGACGGTCGGAGCAGTTCTTC. J is TRBJ2-1 and V is TRBV7-8; no clear D. With 8 bases removed from V and 10 bases from J, the gap between germline ends came to 21 bases. The CDR3 has 14 amino acids. The germline CDR1 and CDR2 sequences are SGHVS and FQNEAQ.